A selection of T cell receptor beta chains follows, all from one sample in a study of cytomegalovirus exposure and HLA in healthy donors. Here immunoSEQ multiplex PCR was the method, and the copy in TCRdb shows in-frame clones only, minus some. This sample carries fewer than 150,000 clones, with approximately 2.4% going to the ten biggest clones. Material: PBMCs. These TCRs come from a man aged 35-49 years in good health and CMV-seronegative. Both conserved end residues are part of each CDR3. The order of the fields is J gene, D gene, V gene, CDR3 DNA, CDR3 protein. A D gene is named only where the DNA matches it firmly.

J: TRBJ2-3; D: TRBD2; V: TRBV7-3; DNA: TGTGCCAGCAGCTTAAGGGGGGGACTAGCAACAGATACGCAGTATTTT; CDR3: CASSLRGGLATDTQYF
J: TRBJ1-6; D: TRBD1; V: TRBV9; DNA: TGTGCCAGCAGCGTAGAAGGGACAGGGAATTCACCCCTCCACTTT; CDR3: CASSVEGTGNSPLHF
J: TRBJ1-6; D: .; V: TRBV2; DNA: TGTGCCAGCAAGCTCTACAGGGTTGAATCACCCCTCCACTTT; CDR3: CASKLYRVESPLHF
J: TRBJ1-6; D: .; V: TRBV6-5; DNA: TGTGCCAGCAGTCTGCAGGGGCGGAATTCACCCCTCCACTTT; CDR3: CASSLQGRNSPLHF
J: TRBJ2-7; D: .; V: TRBV13; DNA: TGTGCCAGCAGCTTAGCGGGGGACGAGCAGTACTTC; CDR3: CASSLAGDEQYF
J: TRBJ1-5; D: .; V: TRBV4-1; DNA: TGCGCCAGCAGCCCCTTGAGCAATCAGCCCCAGCATTTT; CDR3: CASSPLSNQPQHF
J: TRBJ2-7; D: .; V: TRBV7-9; DNA: TGTGCCAGCAGCCCTTGGGGGGGACAGGACTACGAGCAGTACTTC; CDR3: CASSPWGGQDYEQYF
J: TRBJ1-4; D: .; V: TRBV4-1; DNA: TGCGCCAGCAGCCATCCTCTTGTAGGGGCTAATGAAAAACTGTTTTTT; CDR3: CASSHPLVGANEKLFF
J: TRBJ2-1; D: TRBD1; V: TRBV5-6; DNA: TGTGCCAGCAGCCACGGACAGGGCTCCTACAATGAGCAGTTCTTC; CDR3: CASSHGQGSYNEQFF
J: TRBJ1-2; D: .; V: TRBV13; DNA: TGTGCCAGCAGCCTGAGAACGACGGGTAACTATGGCTACACCTTC; CDR3: CASSLRTTGNYGYTF
J: TRBJ2-4; D: TRBD1; V: TRBV5-1; DNA: TGCGCCAGCAGCTTTCCGACAGGGGAGGAAAACATTCAGTACTTC; CDR3: CASSFPTGEENIQYF
J: TRBJ2-7; D: .; V: TRBV7-3; DNA: TGTGCCAGCAGCCCCAGGGCCTCCTACGAGCAGTACTTC; CDR3: CASSPRASYEQYF
J: TRBJ1-2; D: .; V: TRBV4-2; DNA: TGTGCCAGCAGCCAGCCGGAGGACTATGGCTACACCTTC; CDR3: CASSQPEDYGYTF
J: TRBJ1-1; D: .; V: TRBV2; DNA: TGTGCCAGCATATTACTCATGAACACTGAAGCTTTCTTT; CDR3: CASILLMNTEAFF
J: TRBJ2-1; D: TRBD1; V: TRBV5-1; DNA: TGCGCCAGCAGCTTGGGGGGAACAGGGGCCTACAATGAGCAGTTCTTC; CDR3: CASSLGGTGAYNEQFF
J: TRBJ2-5; D: .; V: TRBV18; DNA: TGTGCCAGCTCCCGAGGCCAAGAGACCCAGTACTTC; CDR3: CASSRGQETQYF
J: TRBJ1-2; D: TRBD1; V: TRBV6-5; DNA: TGTGCCAGCAGTTTGGACAGGTTCTATGGCTACACCTTC; CDR3: CASSLDRFYGYTF
J: TRBJ2-1; D: TRBD2; V: TRBV18; DNA: TGTGCCAGCTCACTCCGGACTAGCGGGGTTAACTCCTACAATGAGCAGTTCTTC; CDR3: CASSLRTSGVNSYNEQFF
J: TRBJ1-6; D: .; V: TRBV6-5; DNA: TGTGCCAGCAGTTACGGGACACTCTCCTATAATTCACCCCTCCACTTT; CDR3: CASSYGTLSYNSPLHF
J: TRBJ1-2; D: .; V: TRBV4-2; DNA: TGTGCCAGCAGCCCCCCGGGGTCGAACTATGGCTACACCTTC; CDR3: CASSPPGSNYGYTF
J: TRBJ1-4; D: TRBD1; V: TRBV11-2; DNA: TGTGCCAGCAGCTTCTATAGGGGGCTGAGAGAAAAACTGTTTTTT; CDR3: CASSFYRGLREKLFF
J: TRBJ1-2; D: TRBD1; V: TRBV7-8; DNA: TGTGCCAGCAGCCCCAGGACAGGGGTGGGCTACACCTTC; CDR3: CASSPRTGVGYTF
J: TRBJ2-7; D: TRBD1; V: TRBV27; DNA: TGTGCCAGCAGCCGATGGCTACGACAGGGCTACGCCTACGAGCAGTACTTC; CDR3: CASSRWLRQGYAYEQYF
J: TRBJ2-3; D: .; V: TRBV6-5; DNA: TGTGCCAGCAGTTACACCGGGGGTCGGACAGATACGCAGTATTTT; CDR3: CASSYTGGRTDTQYF
J: TRBJ1-1; D: TRBD1; V: TRBV6-5; DNA: TGTGCCAGCAGTTTCACTCGGGGACAGGGTGAAGCTTTCTTT; CDR3: CASSFTRGQGEAFF
J: TRBJ1-4; D: .; V: TRBV25-1; DNA: TGTGCCAGCAGTGAAACCGACAGGGAAAAACTGTTTTTT; CDR3: CASSETDREKLFF
J: TRBJ1-2; D: .; V: TRBV6-5; DNA: TGTGCCAGCAGCCCGGGAGGCTGGGACTATGGCTACACCTTC; CDR3: CASSPGGWDYGYTF
J: TRBJ1-2; D: TRBD1; V: TRBV19; DNA: TGTGCCAGTAGTCCCCAGACAGGGCCGCCGGGTGGCTACACCTTC; CDR3: CASSPQTGPPGGYTF
J: TRBJ1-3; D: .; V: TRBV21-1; DNA: TGTGCCAGCAGCAAAATCGGTTCGGGGGTCCGGAACACCATATATTTT; CDR3: CASSKIGSGVRNTIYF
J: TRBJ2-7; D: .; V: TRBV5-6; DNA: TGTGCCAGCAGCTTGGTTGAGGGCCACGAGCAGTACTTC; CDR3: CASSLVEGHEQYF
J: TRBJ1-2; D: TRBD1; V: TRBV2; DNA: TGTGCCAGCAGTTTGACAGGGGATTTGAGTGGCTACACCTTC; CDR3: CASSLTGDLSGYTF